Below, 32 T cell receptor beta chains from the same sample are listed, as sequenced in a study of cytotoxic CD8 clonotypes in ibrutinib-treated CLL. Only in-frame clones appear in the TCRdb table, and some are missing; sequencing was by immunoSEQ multiplex PCR. The top ten hold 5.7% of the sample, which has 15,000 to 20,000 clones, approximately 84% seen once. The source was PBMCs, collected before ibrutinib treatment. These receptors originate from a human donor with chronic lymphocytic leukemia.

The chain has TRBV4-3 and TRBJ1-2; 8 bases fit TRBD1. CDR3 length: 14 amino acids. CDR1 and CDR2 (germline): LGHNA, YSLEER. The V segment lost 0 bases and the J segment 9 bases; nucleotides outside the gene matches: 6. The DNA for the CDR3 is TGCGCCAGCAGCCAAGACAGGGGGCTTACCAGCTACACCTTC. Amino acids: CASSQDRGLTSYTF.

The chain employs TRBV7-9 and TRBJ2-6; no clear D. V lost 7 bases and J lost 0, with 10 bases in between. There are 15 residues in the CDR3. Germline V lookup: CDR1 SEHNR, CDR2 FQNEAQ (reference sequence). Written as DNA, the CDR3 is TGTGCCAGCACCGCCTCACCCTCTGGGGCCAACGTCCTGACTTTC. Its protein is CASTASPSGANVLTF.

V is TRBV30 and J is TRBJ1-2, with no clear D. The V end lost 2 bases, the J end lost 4 bases, and 14 bases lay between the germline ends. Per the germline V gene, CDR1 is GTSNPN and CDR2 is SVGIG (reference sequence). The CDR3 has 14 amino acids. The DNA of the CDR3 is TGTGCCTGGAGTCAGGAGGGTCGAGTCTATGGCTACACCTTC. Translation gives CAWSQEGRVYGYTF.

The chain combines TRBV9 with TRBJ2-3, with 9 bases fitting TRBD2. The ends lost 4 bases at V and 0 bases at J; junction bases unmatched: 6. CDR1 SGDLS and CDR2 YYNGEE come from the germline V gene. This CDR3 spans 16 amino acids. The CDR3 reads CASSPSGVRSTDTQYF. The CDR3 nucleotides read TGTGCCAGCAGCCCTAGCGGGGTCAGGAGCACAGATACGCAGTATTTT.

The V gene is TRBV29-1, the J gene TRBJ1-3; D might be TRBD1 (5 bases). The CDR3 totals 12 residues. The V end lost 8 bases, the J end lost 1 base, and 9 bases lay between the germline ends. Germline V gene data show CDR1 as SQVTM and CDR2 as ANQGSEA. CDR3 region: CSCRDSGNTIYF. DNA of the CDR3: TGCAGCTGCAGGGATTCTGGAAACACCATATATTTT.

This chain joins TRBV5-1 and TRBJ1-6; 9 nucleotides agree with TRBD1. Germline V gene lookup returns CDR1 SGHRS and CDR2 YFSETQ. V was clipped by 0 bases and J by 10 bases; unmatched bases: 5. The CDR3 has 15 amino acids. The chain's CDR3 is CASSLGDRDESPLHF. As DNA, the CDR3 is TGCGCCAGCAGCTTGGGGGACAGGGATGAATCACCCCTCCACTTT.

The chain links TRBV15 to TRBJ1-1; D not certain. CDR1 LNHNV and CDR2 YYDKDF come from the germline V gene (reference sequence). V was cut by 5 bases and J by 1 base, with 11 bases left in between. The length of the CDR3 is 14 residues. The CDR3 reads CATSLGRSNTEAFF. CDR3 bases: TGTGCCACCAGCCTCGGACGGTCGAACACTGAAGCTTTCTTT.

As DNA, the CDR3 is TGTGCCAGCAGCCAAGGGACTAGCGCAGATACGCAGTATTTT. It is translated as CASSQGTSADTQYF. V gene TRBV4-2 combines with J gene TRBJ2-3, with TRBD2 matching over 9 bases. This CDR3 has 14 residues. Germline loops: CDR1 LGHNA, CDR2 YNFKEQ. V trimming: 1 base; J trimming: 4 bases; junction bases outside the gene matches: 0.

The V and J genes are TRBV5-6 and TRBJ1-2, with D perhaps matching TRBD1 (5 bases). CDR1 is SGHDT, CDR2 YYEEEE, per germline. This CDR3 is built from 16 residues. V gave up 6 bases and J gave up 2 bases, with 20 bases separating them. The CDR3 here is CASNWGYRRSNYGYTF. The CDR3 DNA sequence: TGTGCCAGCAACTGGGGCTATAGACGGTCAAACTATGGCTACACCTTC.

The chain is built from TRBV7-9 and TRBJ1-4; 9 positions agree with TRBD1. The V and J ends lost 4 bases and 4 bases, in that order; junction bases with no gene match: 1. CDR1 is SEHNR, CDR2 FQNEAQ, per germline (reference sequence). The CDR3 is 14 residues long. CDR3 residues: CASSSTGGNEKLFF. CDR3 bases: TGTGCCAGCAGCTCGACAGGGGGTAATGAAAAACTGTTTTTT.

The rearrangement links TRBV15 to TRBJ2-1; 7 positions match TRBD2. CDR3 length equals 13 residues. Germline CDR1 LNHNV, CDR2 YYDKDF (reference sequence). V lost 5 bases to trimming and J lost 9 bases; unmatched junction nucleotides: 7. CDR3 amino acids: CATSARGDGEQFF. DNA for the CDR3: TGTGCCACCAGCGCCCGGGGGGATGGTGAGCAGTTCTTC.

This clone is categorized as medium-sized. The chain employs TRBV18 and TRBJ1-1; 9 bases fit TRBD1. Germline-derived CDR1 and CDR2 are KGHSH and LQKENI. The CDR3 extends over 12 amino acids. The V segment lost 3 bases and the J segment 10 bases; nucleotides outside the gene matches: 3. The CDR3 DNA sequence: TGTGCCAGCTCACCGAGGGACAGGGCAGCTTTCTTT. This encodes CASSPRDRAAFF.

This chain links TRBV10-1 with TRBJ2-1, with 7 bases matching TRBD2. The CDR3 has 14 residues. Losses at the gene ends were 0 bases for V and 8 bases for J; bases not matched to a gene: 4. Germline V gene sequence: CDR1 WNHNN, CDR2 SYGVQD (reference sequence). The CDR3 sequence: CASSESGEGYEQFF. The CDR3 nucleotides are TGCGCCAGCAGTGAGTCAGGGGAGGGTTATGAGCAGTTCTTC.

This chain joins TRBV27 and TRBJ2-3; D might be TRBD1 or TRBD2, each matching 5 bases. V lost 6 bases and J lost 8, with 18 bases in between. Germline-derived CDR1 and CDR2 are MNHEY and SMNVEV (reference sequence). This CDR3 spans 14 amino acids. The CDR3 bases are TGTGCCAGCAGCCCGGGGCTAGCCGGGGCTACGCAGTATTTT. As protein: CASSPGLAGATQYF.

This rearrangement joins TRBV7-3 to TRBJ2-7; 14 bases are a match to TRBD2. Germline V gene sequence: CDR1 SGHTA, CDR2 FQGTGA. This CDR3 has 15 residues. V shed 3 bases and J 5 bases; nucleotides not matched to a gene: 3. The DNA for the CDR3 is TGTGCCAGCAGCTTGGGACTAGCGGGGGCCGACGAGCAGTACTTC. Encoded protein: CASSLGLAGADEQYF.

This clone has more than one count but fewer than ten. The chain links TRBV27 to TRBJ2-5; D is perhaps TRBD1 or TRBD2 (5 bases each). The length of the CDR3 is 14 residues. Trimming removed 2 bases from V and 13 bases from J, with 20 bases in between. Germline assignment: CDR1 MNHEY and CDR2 SMNVEV (reference sequence). The CDR3 is CASSLSPGTSNRYF. The DNA of the CDR3 is TGTGCCAGCAGTTTAAGTCCCGGGACGTCGAACCGGTACTTC.

Comment on this clone: Other DNA sequences in this specimen translate into the identical CDR3. This rearrangement joins TRBV6-5 to TRBJ2-5; D remains unclear. Per the germline V gene, CDR1 is MNHEY and CDR2 is SVGAGI. There are 11 residues in the CDR3. Deletions cut 5 bases from V and 4 bases from J, with 5 bases between. This CDR3 reads CASSQGETQYF. Written as DNA, the CDR3 is TGTGCCAGCAGTCAAGGAGAGACCCAGTACTTC.

The V and J genes are TRBV5-1 and TRBJ2-2, with a possible D match to TRBD2 (6 bases). The V end was cut by 8 bases, the J end by 0 bases, with 11 bases between. This CDR3 region has 14 residues. Germline V gene data show CDR1 as SGHRS and CDR2 as YFSETQ. The CDR3 nucleotides are TGCGCCAGTCAGGAGGGGCCGAACACCGGGGAGCTGTTTTTT. This codes for CASQEGPNTGELFF.

The V and J genes are TRBV5-1 and TRBJ1-2; a possible D gene is TRBD1 (5 bases). Germline CDR1 and CDR2: SGHRS and YFSETQ. The CDR3 has 14 amino acids. The ends were cut back, 7 bases at V and 8 bases at J, with 21 bases in the middle. The CDR3 coding sequence is TGCGCCAGCGGTCCGGGATCAGGGATAGGGGGCTACACCTTC. It is translated as CASGPGSGIGGYTF. Using reference TRBV5-1 and TRBJ1-2 for the parts outside the CDR3, the full variable domain is KAGVTQTPRYLIKTRGQQVTLSCSPISGHRSVSWYQQTPGQGLQFLFEYFSETQRNKGNFPGRFSGRQFSNSRSEMNVSTLELGDSALYLCASGPGSGIGGYTFGSGTRLTVV.

This chain joins TRBV10-2 and TRBJ1-2; no clear D gene. V dropped 0 bases and J dropped 6 bases, with 8 bases sitting between them. The CDR3 totals 13 residues. Germline values: CDR1 WSHSY, CDR2 SAAADI. CDR3 DNA sequence: TGCGCCAGCAGTGAGTCCGTCAAAGATGGCTACACCTTC. Translation: CASSESVKDGYTF.

The rearrangement links TRBV19 to TRBJ1-4; D might be TRBD1 (5 bases). The V and J ends lost 4 bases and 3 bases respectively, with 12 bases between them. CDR1 is LNHDA, CDR2 SQIVND, per germline (reference sequence). This CDR3 is built from 15 residues. CDR3: CASSTGITPNEKLFF. The CDR3 DNA is TGTGCCAGTAGTACAGGGATCACACCTAATGAAAAACTGTTTTTT.

The V and J genes are TRBV19 and TRBJ2-5; unclear D gene. The CDR3 is 12 residues long. The germline V gene has CDR1 LNHDA and CDR2 SQIVND (reference sequence). Trimming shortened V by 5 bases and J by 5 bases, and 9 bases separated the two germline ends. The CDR3: CASSPSGETQYF. Written as DNA, the CDR3 is TGTGCCAGTAGTCCCAGTGGTGAGACCCAGTACTTC. Together with reference TRBV19 and TRBJ2-5, the CDR3 gives the full variable domain: DGGITQSPKYLFRKEGQNVTLSCEQNLNHDAMYWYRQDPGQGLRLIYYSQIVNDFQKGDIAEGYSVSREKKESFPLTVTSAQKNPTAFYLCASSPSGETQYFGPGTRLLVL.

The chain combines TRBV5-1 with TRBJ2-1; 8 nucleotides align to TRBD1. The length of the CDR3 is 13 residues. From germline, CDR1 is SGHRS and CDR2 YFSETQ. With 5 bases clipped from V and 6 bases from J, the junction kept 4 bases outside the gene matches. The CDR3 is CASRPGQGNEQFF. In nucleotides, the CDR3 is TGCGCCAGCAGACCTGGACAGGGCAATGAGCAGTTCTTC.

This clone was found once. The chain employs TRBV4-2 and TRBJ2-3; 9 nucleotides match TRBD1. V shed 1 base, J shed 6 bases, and the junction held 8 bases outside the gene matches. The CDR3 loop spans 16 amino acids. CDR1 is LGHNA, CDR2 YNFKEQ, per germline. Written as DNA, the CDR3 is TGTGCCAGCAGCCAAGTAGAACAGGGGGCTGGGGATACGCAGTATTTT. It yields the protein CASSQVEQGAGDTQYF.

The chain is built from TRBV4-3 and TRBJ2-1, with D maybe TRBD2 (6 bases). V lost 1 base, J lost 7 bases, and 14 bases lay in between. This CDR3 is 15 amino acids long. Germline values: CDR1 LGHNA, CDR2 YSLEER. The CDR3 spells CASSQADLALNEQFF. DNA for the CDR3: TGCGCCAGCAGCCAAGCCGATCTAGCGTTGAATGAGCAGTTCTTC.

Here the CDR3 reads CASSLSGSANTGELFF. DNA for the CDR3: TGTGCCAGCAGCTTGTCGGGGAGCGCGAACACCGGGGAGCTGTTTTTT. The chain links TRBV5-6 to TRBJ2-2; TRBD2 might be the D (5 bases). Trimming removed 1 base from V and 0 bases from J, with 10 bases in between. Germline loops: CDR1 SGHDT, CDR2 YYEEEE. The CDR3 totals 16 residues. The full variable domain, completed using reference TRBV5-6 and TRBJ2-2, is DAGVTQSPTHLIKTRGQQVTLRCSPKSGHDTVSWYQQALGQGPQFIFQYYEEEERQRGNFPDRFSGHQFPNYSSELNVNALLLGDSALYLCASSLSGSANTGELFFGEGSRLTVL.

The chain has TRBV5-6 and TRBJ2-5, with D perhaps assigned TRBD1 or TRBD2 (6 bases each). This CDR3 region has 17 residues. V was cut by 0 bases and J by 4 bases, with 19 bases left in between. Germline V lookup: CDR1 SGHDT, CDR2 YYEEEE. CDR3 sequence (DNA): TGTGCCAGCAGCTTGGGAAGGGGGGTGCCCCTAGGAGAGACCCAGTACTTC. Translating gives CASSLGRGVPLGETQYF.

The V and J genes are TRBV7-2 and TRBJ2-7, with 8 bases fitting TRBD1. Trimming took 5 bases from V and 7 from J; bases not matched to a gene: 13. Per germline, CDR1 SGHTA and CDR2 FQGNSA. This CDR3 is 15 amino acids long. The DNA for the CDR3 is TGTGCCAGCAGCATCCATCAGGGGGCCCTATGGGAGCAGTACTTC. Translation: CASSIHQGALWEQYF.

With respect to this clone: Other DNA sequences within the sample encode an identical CDR3. CDR3 nucleotide sequence: TGCGCCAGCAGCTTGACAGTGTCTGGAAACACCATATATTTT. It specifies CASSLTVSGNTIYF. The chain recombines TRBV5-1 with TRBJ1-3, with D unresolved. The V and J ends lost 1 base and 1 base respectively, with 6 bases between them. The CDR3 has 14 amino acids. Germline V CDR1 and CDR2: SGHRS, YFSETQ.

The chain employs TRBV6-1 and TRBJ1-3; D uncertain. Trimming pared 7 bases from V and 0 bases from J, leaving 10 bases between. The CDR3 is made up of 14 amino acids. Germline lookup yields CDR1 MNHNS and CDR2 SASEGT. This CDR3 is CASTQTHSGNTIYF. In DNA, the CDR3 is TGTGCCAGCACTCAAACTCACTCTGGAAACACCATATATTTT.

The chain links TRBV4-3 to TRBJ2-1; perhaps D is TRBD1 or TRBD2 (5 bases each). The V gene lost 1 base and the J gene lost 12 bases, with 13 bases spanning the gap. This CDR3 contains 13 residues. Germline CDR1 LGHNA, CDR2 YSLEER. CDR3 sequence (DNA): TGCGCCAGCAGCCAAGCTTGGGACGGTCCGCAGTTCTTC. It yields the protein CASSQAWDGPQFF.

The chain employs TRBV10-1 and TRBJ2-4; D not resolved. V gave up 0 bases and J gave up 0 bases, with 9 bases separating them. Germline V gives CDR1 WNHNN, CDR2 SYGVQD (reference sequence). The CDR3 covers 16 residues. The CDR3 region has the DNA TGCGCCAGCAGTGAGTCTGGGGAACTAGCCAAAAACATTCAGTACTTC. Residues: CASSESGELAKNIQYF.